This passage covers 23 T cell receptor beta chains from one sample sequenced in a study of B cell selection in AIRE deficiency. CD4+CD127+ cells were sorted as the conventional CD4 T cells. Produced via immunoSEQ multiplex PCR; TCRdb's table is partial and in-frame only. The top ten hold over 0.2% of the sample, which has some 27,000 clones, around 95% seen once. The sequenced sample was CD4+CD127+ conventional T cells sorted from PBMCs. These receptor sequences come from a human donor in good health.

The V and J genes are TRBV4-2 and TRBJ1-6; 7 nucleotides align to TRBD1. CDR3 size: 17 residues. V lost 3 bases to trimming and J lost 6 bases; unmatched junction nucleotides: 11. The V gene's germline CDR1 is LGHNA and CDR2 YNFKEQ. CDR3 loop: CASSQGYRGRGNSPLHF. The DNA for the CDR3 is TGTGCCAGCAGCCAGGGGTACAGGGGAAGAGGTAATTCACCCCTCCACTTT.

The V and J genes are TRBV27 and TRBJ2-7; no reliable D call. Per the germline V gene, CDR1 is MNHEY and CDR2 is SMNVEV (reference sequence). The CDR3 is made up of 15 amino acids. Trimming removed 7 bases from V and 0 bases from J, with 16 bases in between. The chain's CDR3 is CASTPGSGRSYEQYF. The CDR3 DNA is TGTGCCAGCACCCCCGGTAGTGGGCGCTCCTACGAGCAGTACTTC.

The chain employs TRBV10-3 and TRBJ1-2; 9 positions agree with TRBD1. Germline CDR1 reads ENHRY; CDR2 reads SYGVKD. This CDR3 is 12 amino acids long. The trim removed 8 bases at V and 8 bases at J, leaving 6 bases unmatched. CDR3 sequence reads: CAIERGQGGYTF. The DNA of the CDR3 is TGTGCCATCGAAAGGGGACAGGGCGGCTACACCTTC.

The chain combines TRBV2 with TRBJ2-6; no firm D call. Germline V gene sequence: CDR1 SNHLY, CDR2 FYNNEI. This CDR3 has 12 amino acids. V lost 6 bases, J lost 1 base, and 1 base lay in between. CDR3 DNA: TGTGCCAGCAGGTCTGGGGCCAACGTCCTGACTTTC. Its translation: CASRSGANVLTF.

This clone has a single count. This sequence joins TRBV10-3 and TRBJ2-2; D perhaps matches TRBD2 (5 bases). V was cut by 5 bases and J by 5 bases, with 18 bases left in between. The CDR3 contains 16 residues. The V gene's germline CDR1 is ENHRY and CDR2 SYGVKD. The CDR3 here is CAISLAGILGTGELFF. The DNA for the CDR3 is TGTGCCATCAGTTTAGCCGGGATCCTGGGGACCGGGGAGCTGTTTTTT.

The J gene is TRBJ1-1, the V gene TRBV10-3, with a tentative D call TRBD1 (5 bases). The CDR3 runs to 13 residues. Trimming pared 3 bases from V and 4 bases from J, leaving 9 bases between. The germline gives CDR1 ENHRY, CDR2 SYGVKD. The CDR3 here is CAISDQGGTEAFF. The CDR3, as DNA: TGTGCCATCAGTGACCAGGGTGGCACTGAAGCTTTCTTT.

The chain employs TRBV6-5 and TRBJ2-3, with 8 bases that match TRBD2. Germline assignment: CDR1 MNHEY and CDR2 SVGAGI. The CDR3 sequence is 13 residues long. After removal of 6 bases from V and 4 bases from J, the junction contained 3 bases not matched to a gene. The CDR3 here is CASSLRGADTQYF. The DNA for the CDR3 is TGTGCCAGCAGCTTGCGGGGGGCAGATACGCAGTATTTT.

A single count supports this clone. The CDR3 loop reads CASYRLGAEAFF. The DNA of the CDR3 is TGTGCCAGCTATAGGCTGGGCGCTGAAGCTTTCTTT. The chain employs TRBV2 and TRBJ1-1, with D uncertain. The CDR3 has 12 amino acids. Germline V gene sequence: CDR1 SNHLY, CDR2 FYNNEI. V lost 8 bases and J 6 bases, leaving 13 bases between the germline ends.

V and J are TRBV11-1 and TRBJ2-1, with 7 bases that match TRBD2. This CDR3 contains 15 residues. V lost 1 base and J lost 7; bases outside the gene matches: 7. The germline V gene encodes CDR1 SGHAT and CDR2 FQDESV (reference sequence). The CDR3 loop is CASSLVGGRSNEQFF. The DNA of the CDR3 is TGTGCCAGCAGCTTAGTTGGCGGGAGATCAAATGAGCAGTTCTTC.

The chain carries TRBV11-2 and TRBJ2-5, with 16 bases that match TRBD2. V trimming: 6 bases; J trimming: 4 bases; junction bases outside the gene matches: 8. There are 17 residues in the CDR3. Looked up from germline, CDR1 is SGHAT and CDR2 is FQNNGV. The CDR3: CASRQPGLAGGRETQYF. The CDR3 DNA follows: TGTGCCAGCAGACAGCCGGGACTAGCGGGGGGGAGAGAGACCCAGTACTTC.

This clone appeared a single time. V usage is TRBV10-3 and J usage is TRBJ2-7; D may be TRBD2 (5 bases). The CDR3 totals 16 residues. V lost 3 bases to trimming and J lost 1 base, with 16 bases between them. Germline CDR1 reads ENHRY; CDR2 reads SYGVKD. The CDR3 DNA follows: TGTGCCATCAGTGATCCCGGGCTACAGCGGTCCTACGAGCAGTACTTC. It specifies CAISDPGLQRSYEQYF.

This chain connects TRBV7-9 to TRBJ1-5, with 8 positions matching TRBD1. Looked up from germline, CDR1 is SEHNR and CDR2 is FQNEAQ (reference sequence). There are 14 residues in the CDR3. V lost 8 bases to trimming and J lost 7 bases; unmatched junction nucleotides: 10. The CDR3 DNA follows: TGTGCCAGCTCTAGGACAGGGATGGACCAGCCCCAGCATTTT. It codes for CASSRTGMDQPQHF.

The chain recombines TRBV6-5 with TRBJ1-5; weak D call: TRBD1 (5 bases). The germline V gene has CDR1 MNHEY and CDR2 SVGAGI. The V end was cut by 5 bases, the J end by 7 bases, with 18 bases between. There are 15 residues in the CDR3. The CDR3 coding sequence is TGTGCCAGCAGTGTCTTGGTAGGGGTTTACCAGCCCCAGCATTTT. This codes for CASSVLVGVYQPQHF.

DNA of the CDR3: TGTGCCAGCAGCCCCGACAGGACCTATGGCTACACCTTC. Translation: CASSPDRTYGYTF. This chain links TRBV14 with TRBJ1-2; weak D call: TRBD1 (6 bases). From germline, CDR1 is SGHDN and CDR2 FVKESK. The CDR3 covers 13 residues. V lost 4 bases and J lost 4, with 10 bases in between.

The chain combines TRBV10-3 with TRBJ2-3; TRBD2 agrees at 7 bases. This CDR3 is built from 15 residues. CDR1 is ENHRY, CDR2 SYGVKD, per germline. V trimming: 2 bases; J trimming: 3 bases; junction bases outside the gene matches: 5. This chain's CDR3 is CAISEGLVGTDTQYF. The CDR3 DNA follows: TGTGCCATCAGTGAGGGACTAGTAGGGACAGATACGCAGTATTTT.

V and J are TRBV27 and TRBJ2-2, with a tentative D call TRBD2 (5 bases). CDR1 MNHEY and CDR2 SMNVEV come from the germline V gene (reference sequence). The CDR3 covers 14 residues. Trimming shortened V by 5 bases and J by 1 base, and 8 bases separated the two germline ends. The CDR3 coding sequence is TGTGCCAGCAGTCTACTAGGGAACACCGGGGAGCTGTTTTTT. This gives the protein CASSLLGNTGELFF.

The CDR3 DNA reads as TGTGCCAGCAGCTTAATGGGGACAGAGACCCAGTACTTC. Translation gives CASSLMGTETQYF. V gene TRBV7-3 combines with J gene TRBJ2-5, with D perhaps given as TRBD1 or TRBD2 (5 bases each). The CDR3 totals 13 residues. Germline lookup yields CDR1 SGHTA and CDR2 FQGTGA. Trimming removed 1 base at V and 4 bases at J, with 7 bases between.

This chain joins TRBV28 and TRBJ1-1, with D maybe TRBD1 (6 bases). The germline V gene encodes CDR1 MDHEN and CDR2 SYDVKM. CDR3 length: 17 amino acids. V was cut by 6 bases and J by 1 base, with 21 bases left in between. The CDR3 DNA is TGTGCCAGCAGACTTTTTACGGGACAAGGAGGGAACACTGAAGCTTTCTTT. This translates into CASRLFTGQGGNTEAFF.

V gene TRBV6-5 combines with J gene TRBJ2-5; D possibly matches TRBD1 or TRBD2 (5 bases each). Per the germline V gene, CDR1 is MNHEY and CDR2 is SVGAGI. Trimming cost V 2 bases and J 5 bases, with 6 bases left between them. This CDR3 has 12 amino acids. The CDR3 region is CASSYGGETQYF. DNA of the CDR3: TGTGCCAGCAGTTACGGGGGTGAGACCCAGTACTTC.

This chain joins TRBV6-4 and TRBJ2-1; D call uncertain. V lost 3 bases and J lost 0, with 6 bases in between. The length of the CDR3 is 14 residues. Germline V gene data show CDR1 as MRHNA and CDR2 as SNTAGT. This CDR3 reads CASSERSSYNEQFF. Here the CDR3 DNA reads TGTGCCAGCAGTGAGAGGAGCTCCTACAATGAGCAGTTCTTC.

This sequence joins TRBV6-5 and TRBJ1-2; the match to TRBD1 covers 8 bases. J lost 8 bases, V lost 5 bases, and 13 bases had no gene match. Germline V gene sequence: CDR1 MNHEY, CDR2 SVGAGI. The length of the CDR3 is 15 residues. The CDR3 loop reads CASSPKLTGAWGYTF. The DNA for the CDR3 is TGTGCCAGCAGTCCCAAATTGACAGGGGCCTGGGGCTACACCTTC.

The gene calls are TRBV7-9 and TRBJ2-5; 13 positions match TRBD2. The DNA end is a closer match to TRBJ2-7, so the J assignment may be wrong. CDR1 and CDR2 (germline): SEHNR, FQNEAQ (reference sequence). The length of the CDR3 is 16 residues. The CDR3 sequence: CASSKPLGLAGDEQYF. The CDR3 DNA reads as TGTGCCAGCAGCAAACCCCTTGGACTAGCGGGAGACGAGCAGTACTTC.

V is TRBV18 and J is TRBJ1-3; D not certain. CDR1 and CDR2 (germline): KGHSH, LQKENI. The CDR3 runs 15 residues. V gave up 3 bases and J gave up 0 bases, with 9 bases separating them. The CDR3 here is CASSPIPGSGNTIYF. The CDR3, as DNA: TGTGCCAGCTCACCCATTCCGGGCTCTGGAAACACCATATATTTT.